This TCR beta chain was sequenced during a study of blood T cell repertoires in COVID-19. The overall study: Donors in the United States, Italy and Spain gave samples during acute or convalescent COVID-19. T cells, B-cell-depleted T cells, or PBMCs supplied cDNA or gDNA.

The CDR3 has 15 amino acids. Germline assignment: CDR1 SGHTA and CDR2 FQGNSA. The junction had 4 bases not matched to a gene; V was cut back by 2 bases and J by 4 bases. Under the authors' procedure: From reference gene primer amplification, estimates of nucleated cell counts were derived. The data were produced by immunoSEQ multiplex PCR, yet TCRdb's version contains in-frame clones alone and is incomplete. That table supplies the V and J calls and clone size; D and trimming were determined from the DNA. The repertoire holds about 120,000 clones, roughly four fifths seen once, with roughly 17% in the top ten.

The material sequenced was peripheral blood. This sequence was found in a man aged 25 to 40 with COVID-19, enrolled during active disease. This chain connects TRBV7-2 to TRBJ2-2; 7 bases line up with TRBD1. The CDR3 reads CASSLLWTGTGELFF. The CDR3 DNA sequence: TGTGCCAGCAGCTTATTGTGGACAGGCACCGGGGAGCTGTTTTTT.